The 25 T cell receptor beta chains reported below all come from one sample, sequenced in a study of regulatory T cells in long-lasting Graves disease. Time point in this sample: persistent/refractory GD, antithyroid drugs over 5 years with positive TRAb. There was RNA extracted from PBMCs, and the TCR library was made from it. In building TCR beta libraries, iRepertoire HTBI primers were used together with Arm-PCR of CDR3 regions. A single record per CDR3 protein comes from TCRdb applying MiXCR to the multiplex PCR reads. The sample lists fewer than 400,000 distinct CDR3 sequences, roughly a fifth occurring once. The material was peripheral blood mononuclear cells (PBMCs), obtained when the disease was refractory, from a patient treated with antithyroid drugs. The origin of the receptors is a female donor with Graves disease.

This clonotype was counted a few times. The rearrangement joins TRBV3-1 to TRBJ2-2; 7 bases match TRBD1. The V gene end was trimmed by 2 bases and the J gene end by 8 bases; junction bases not matched to a gene: 8. Germline CDR1 reads LGHDT; CDR2 reads YNNKEL (reference sequence). The CDR3 runs 15 residues. The CDR3 nucleotides are TGTGCCAGCAGCCAACCCGCAGGGGGAGCAGGGGAGCTGTTTTTT. Protein sequence: CASSQPAGGAGELFF.

The chain recombines TRBV4-2 with TRBJ2-4, with D perhaps matching TRBD1 (5 bases). V shed 2 bases and J shed 4 bases, with 9 bases lying between them. Per the germline V gene, CDR1 is LGHNA and CDR2 is YNFKEQ. The CDR3 spans 14 residues. The CDR3 DNA sequence: TGTGCCAGCAGCCAATCAGGGCTTAAAAACATTCAGTACTTC. Encoded protein: CASSQSGLKNIQYF.

The chain is built from TRBV24-1 and TRBJ1-3; no reliable D call. Trimming took off 5 bases at V and 2 bases at J, with 6 bases between the two ends. The CDR3 runs 13 residues. The germline V gene has CDR1 KGHDR and CDR2 SFDVKD. The CDR3 sequence is CATSGPPGNTIYF. In DNA form, the CDR3 reads TGTGCCACCAGTGGACCCCCTGGAAACACCATATATTTT.

J is TRBJ2-7 and V is TRBV7-2, with 8 bases aligning to TRBD2. J was trimmed by 2 bases and V by 5 bases; bases with no gene match: 14. The CDR3 is made up of 17 amino acids. Per germline, CDR1 SGHTA and CDR2 FQGNSA. Here the CDR3 DNA reads TGTGCCAGCAGCCCCCGTTTGGGCGGGAGGCGCGCCTACGAGCAGTACTTC. It translates to CASSPRLGGRRAYEQYF.

This clonotype appeared a few times. CDR3 protein: CASRGPPELTGELFF. The CDR3, as DNA: TGTGCCAGCAGGGGCCCCCCGGAGCTAACCGGGGAGCTGTTTTTT. The chain carries TRBV2 and TRBJ2-2, with no clear D. This CDR3 region has 15 residues. Trimming cost V 6 bases and J 5 bases, with 16 bases left between them. Per germline, CDR1 SNHLY and CDR2 FYNNEI.

To note about this clonotype: One end of the junction is discordant with germline, which a read error may explain. The chain joins TRBV7-3 to TRBJ2-5; TRBD2 matches 11 bases. This CDR3 region has 16 residues. The germline V gene encodes CDR1 SGHTA and CDR2 FQGTGA. For the CDR3, the DNA is TGCGCCAGCAGCCCCCTAGCGGGGGGTTCCCAAGAGACCCAGTACTTC. This codes for CASSPLAGGSQETQYF.

This clonotype has just a few counts. V gene TRBV20-1 combines with J gene TRBJ2-7, with a weak D call TRBD1 (7 bases). CDR3 length equals 14 residues. Germline V CDR1 and CDR2: DFQATT, SNEGSKA (reference sequence). V was shortened by 6 bases and J by 1 base, with 16 bases between the two germline ends. The DNA for the CDR3 is TGCAGTGCCGAAAGACAGGGAGGATCCTACGAGCAGTACTTC. This translates into CSAERQGGSYEQYF.

About this clonotype: This may stem from a read error, because a much larger clone lies one nucleotide away. Likely a read error: the CDR3 ends without its conserved phenylalanine or tryptophan. This chain connects TRBV12-3 or TRBV12-4 to TRBJ2-7; D perhaps matches TRBD1 (5 bases). CDR3 length equals 13 residues. The V end was cut by 4 bases, the J end by 2 bases, with 9 bases between. CDR3 coding DNA: TGTGCCAGCAGTTGGCCAGGGACCTACGAGCAGTACCTC. As protein: CASSWPGTYEQYL.

This clonotype showed up just a few times. V gene TRBV19 combines with J gene TRBJ2-7, with 16 bases that match TRBD2. The junction had 13 bases not matched to a gene; V was cut back by 2 bases and J by 0 bases. Germline V gene data show CDR1 as LNHDA and CDR2 as SQIVND (reference sequence). The CDR3 is 21 amino acids. The CDR3 DNA sequence: TGTGCCAGTAGTATATTCACGGGACTAGCGGGAGGGGCCCTTCCCTCCTACGAGCAGTACTTC. The encoded protein is CASSIFTGLAGGALPSYEQYF.

As concerns this clonotype: A much larger clone lies one base from this, so it may be a read error. The V and J genes are TRBV12-3 or TRBV12-4 and TRBJ2-7, with D unresolved. The V gene lost 7 bases and the J gene lost 12 bases, with 16 bases spanning the gap. The length of the CDR3 is 11 residues. The chain's CDR3 is CASTNKGKRYF. The CDR3 region has the DNA TGTGCCAGCACCAATAAGGGCAAGCGGTACTTC.

This clonotype has at least ten counts. The chain has TRBV18 and TRBJ1-1; D unresolved. The CDR3 consists of 13 residues. Germline-derived CDR1 and CDR2 are KGHSH and LQKENI. Trimming left V 3 bases short and J 3 bases short, with 8 bases between. The CDR3 DNA sequence: TGTGCCAGCTCACCCGGGGTTGACACTGAAGCTTTCTTT. Translation: CASSPGVDTEAFF.

In this sample, this clonotype turned up many times. The chain uses TRBV11-1 and TRBJ2-7; no firm D call. The germline CDR1 and CDR2 sequences are SGHAT and FQDESV (reference sequence). This CDR3 is 13 amino acids long. The V end was cut by 5 bases, the J end by 1 base, with 9 bases between. CDR3 nucleotide sequence: TGTGCCAGCAGCCAGACCGATTCCTACGAGCAGTACTTC. Its translation is CASSQTDSYEQYF.

With respect to this clonotype: A read error may explain this, as a much larger clone is one base away. The chain joins TRBV6-2 or TRBV6-3 to TRBJ2-7; TRBD2 matches at 15 bases. Germline V gives CDR1 MNHEY, CDR2 SVGEGT. The V segment lost 6 bases and the J segment 3 bases; nucleotides outside the gene matches: 21. The CDR3 has 21 amino acids. CDR3 loop: CASSITLINPGLAGGSYEQYF. The CDR3 DNA reads TGTGCCAGCAGCATTACTCTGATTAACCCGGGACTAGCGGGGGGAAGCTACGAGCAGTACTTC.

This sequence joins TRBV10-3 and TRBJ1-1, with D tentatively TRBD1 (6 bases). Per germline, CDR1 ENHRY and CDR2 SYGVKD. V was pared by 10 bases and J by 4 bases, with 19 bases between. The CDR3 extends over 14 amino acids. CDR3 nucleotides: TGTGCCAGCAGAGATACAGGGCCGGGCACTGAAGCTTTCTTT. The encoded protein is CASRDTGPGTEAFF.

This clonotype occurred a few times. The CDR3 coding sequence is TGTGCCAGCAGTGAACAGACGCTGGGCGCTTTCTTT. Its translation: CASSEQTLGAFF. The J gene is TRBJ1-1, the V gene TRBV2; D is unresolved. Per germline, CDR1 SNHLY and CDR2 FYNNEI. The germline V and J ends were trimmed by 2 bases and 11 bases, with 12 bases remaining between them. The CDR3 has 12 residues.

V usage is TRBV19 and J usage is TRBJ2-7; the D gene is possibly TRBD1 (6 bases). Trimming took 5 bases from V and 6 from J, leaving 11 bases between them. Germline values: CDR1 LNHDA, CDR2 SQIVND (reference sequence). The CDR3 extends over 12 amino acids. The CDR3, as DNA: TGTGCCAGTAGTGAAACAGGGCTCGAGCAGTACTTC. It yields the protein CASSETGLEQYF.

The V gene is TRBV5-1, the J gene TRBJ1-5, with D unclear. Deletions cut 0 bases from V and 9 bases from J, with 10 bases between. Germline lookup yields CDR1 SGHRS and CDR2 YFSETQ. The CDR3 covers 13 residues. CDR3 nucleotides: TGCGCCAGCAGCTTGGTGCCGGGAGGGCCCCAGCATTTT. This sequence encodes CASSLVPGGPQHF.

This sequence joins TRBV6-1 and TRBJ1-5; D unclear. Between the trimmed V and J ends, which lost 2 bases and 0 bases, there was a span of 8 bases. This CDR3 comprises 15 residues. CDR1 and CDR2 from the germline V gene are MNHNS and SASEGT. CDR3 coding DNA: TGTGCCAGCAGTGAATTTCCCAATAGCAATCAGCCCCAGCATTTT. This translates into CASSEFPNSNQPQHF.

Ten or more counts support this clonotype. The chain links TRBV6-1 to TRBJ2-7; TRBD1 matches 9 bases. The length of the CDR3 is 13 residues. V lost 6 bases and J lost 5; bases outside the gene matches: 5. Per the germline V gene, CDR1 is MNHNS and CDR2 is SASEGT. The CDR3 sequence: CASRGDRAHEQYF. The CDR3 bases are TGTGCCAGCAGGGGGGACAGGGCACACGAGCAGTACTTC.

About this clonotype itself: A much larger clone lies one base from this, so it may be a read error. The rearrangement joins TRBV11-2 to TRBJ2-7; TRBD2 might be the D (7 bases). Germline lookup yields CDR1 SGHAT and CDR2 FQNNGV. The CDR3 sequence is 13 residues long. The CDR3 here is CASRGGLADERYF. CDR3 DNA: TGTGCCAGCAGGGGGGGGCTAGCGGACGAGCGGTACTTC. Filled out from reference TRBV11-2 and TRBJ2-7, the complete variable domain reads EAGVAQSPRYKIIEKRQSVAFWCNPISGHATLYWYQQILGQGPKLLIQFQNNGVVDDSQLPKDRFSAERLKGVDSTLKIQPAKLEDSAVYLCASRGGLADERYFGPGTRLTVT.

Ten or more counts support this clonotype. The rearrangement links TRBV2 to TRBJ1-6; D not resolved. Trimming took 2 bases from V and 7 from J, leaving 6 bases between them. CDR1 and CDR2 (germline): SNHLY, FYNNEI. The CDR3 is 13 amino acids. The CDR3: CASSEKRNSPLHF. The CDR3 nucleotides are TGTGCCAGCAGTGAAAAAAGGAATTCACCCCTCCACTTT.

The gene calls are TRBV7-9 and TRBJ2-7; 9 bases are shared with TRBD2. Per the germline V gene, CDR1 is SEHNR and CDR2 is FQNEAQ (reference sequence). V dropped 3 bases and J dropped 6; count of bases not matched to a gene: 12. The CDR3 length is 16 residues. For the CDR3, the DNA is TGTGCCAGCAGCTTCAAGACTAGCGGAGAACGAGGCGAGCAGTACTTC. Translated: CASSFKTSGERGEQYF.

The V gene is TRBV18, the J gene TRBJ2-3, with TRBD2 matching 8 bases. CDR1 is KGHSH, CDR2 LQKENI, per germline. CDR3 size: 14 residues. Trimming removed 6 bases from V and 5 bases from J; junction bases left unmatched: 7. CDR3 protein: CASSPAGARDTQYF. CDR3 DNA: TGTGCCAGCTCTCCAGCGGGGGCAAGAGATACGCAGTATTTT.

Ten or more counts support this clonotype. This chain links TRBV29-1 with TRBJ1-2; 7 bases map to TRBD1. J was trimmed by 4 bases and V by 1 base; bases with no gene match: 9. There are 15 residues in the CDR3. The germline V gene encodes CDR1 SQVTM and CDR2 ANQGSEA. The CDR3 spells CSVEGLSAGGYGYTF. The CDR3 DNA reads as TGCAGCGTTGAAGGTCTGTCAGCAGGGGGCTATGGCTACACCTTC.

This clonotype was counted at least ten times. The gene calls are TRBV6-5 and TRBJ2-5; the match to TRBD1 covers 7 bases. CDR3 length equals 16 residues. Germline CDR1 reads MNHEY; CDR2 reads SVGAGI. V trimming: 4 bases; J trimming: 4 bases; junction bases outside the gene matches: 12. Here the CDR3 reads CASSSGDRQSGETQYF. CDR3 nucleotides: TGTGCCAGCAGTTCTGGGGACAGACAGTCTGGAGAGACCCAGTACTTC.